The clone carrying this T cell receptor beta chain was seen ten or more times. Its matching antigen is unknown. Healthy Caucasians, and only they, were the donors. V was shortened by 1 base and J by 1 base, with 17 bases between the two germline ends. This CDR3 region has 17 residues. These data belong to a study of identical twins. Study-level findings and limits: Its conclusions, products of cross-sectional statistical analysis, did not come from following the same donors.

From the 5' RACE reads, TCRdb called clonotypes with MiXCR, one entry per CDR3 protein. The data hold 570,000 or so distinct CDR3 sequences, with 7.5% to 10% observed a single time. These data were also reused for a study on yellow fever vaccine responses in identical twins.

The sequenced sample was PBMCs. The chain combines TRBV12-3 or TRBV12-4 with TRBJ2-7; tentative D call: TRBD2 (6 bases). This clonotype originated in a young woman in good health. CDR3 nucleotide sequence: TGTGCCAGCAGTTTAGTTTCGTACGGGAGTATATCCTACGAGCAGTACTTC. This translates into CASSLVSYGSISYEQYF.